A single TCR beta chain is shown here with its context. The antigen is undetermined. The study ran its PCR with 60 Vbeta and 13 Jbeta primers. Sequencing was performed with immunoSEQ multiplex PCR; in TCRdb, only in-frame clones are kept and a portion is missing. This sample has about 150,000 clones, with approximately 86% found just once. V lost 1 base and J 7 bases, leaving 15 bases between the germline ends. This CDR3 comprises 15 residues. The germline V gene encodes CDR1 SGHRS and CDR2 YFSETQ. This sample stems from a study of cytomegalovirus exposure and HLA in healthy donors. Background on the study: Genetic ancestry analysis placed about 80% of the approximately 400 donors that were genotyped in the Caucasian-associated cluster.

Study-level points and caveats: At a 0.05 false discovery rate, a later analysis found 18,000 or so TCR beta sequences to be associated with HLA alleles. CMV serostatus was the sole immune exposure data available.

The J gene is TRBJ2-1, the V gene TRBV5-1; TRBD2 might be the D (7 bases). This clonotype originated in a woman aged 50 to 60 in good health and CMV-seropositive. Sequencing was done on a sample of PBMCs. The CDR3 sequence: CASSLSGGPLNEQFF. Here the CDR3 DNA reads TGCGCCAGCAGCTTGTCCGGGGGGCCCCTGAATGAGCAGTTCTTC.